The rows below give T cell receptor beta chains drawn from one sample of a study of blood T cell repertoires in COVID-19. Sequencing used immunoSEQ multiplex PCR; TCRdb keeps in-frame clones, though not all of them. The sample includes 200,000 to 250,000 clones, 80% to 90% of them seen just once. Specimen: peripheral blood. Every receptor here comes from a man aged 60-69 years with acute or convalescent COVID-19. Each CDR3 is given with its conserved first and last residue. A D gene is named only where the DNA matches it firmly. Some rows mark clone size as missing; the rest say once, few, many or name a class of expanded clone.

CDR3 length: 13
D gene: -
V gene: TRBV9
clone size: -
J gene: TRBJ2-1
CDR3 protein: CASSVATGGEQFF
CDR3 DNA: TGTGCCAGCAGCGTAGCTACTGGAGGTGAGCAGTTCTTC

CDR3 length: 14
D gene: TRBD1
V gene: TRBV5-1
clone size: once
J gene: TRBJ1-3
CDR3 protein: CASSWGQTSDTIYF
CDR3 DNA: TGCGCCAGCAGCTGGGGACAGACTTCAGACACCATATATTTT

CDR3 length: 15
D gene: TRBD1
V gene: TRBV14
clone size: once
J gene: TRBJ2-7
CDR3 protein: CASSPLRGSSYEQYF
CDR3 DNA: TGTGCCAGCAGCCCCCTCAGGGGGTCATCCTACGAGCAGTACTTC

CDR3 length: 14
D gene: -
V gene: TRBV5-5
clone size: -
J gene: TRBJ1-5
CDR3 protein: CASSLWRADKPQHF
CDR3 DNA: TGTGCCAGCAGCTTGTGGCGGGCTGATAAGCCCCAGCATTTT

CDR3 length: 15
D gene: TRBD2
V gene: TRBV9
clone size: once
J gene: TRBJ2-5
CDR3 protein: CASSVIGGSEETQYF
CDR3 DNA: TGTGCCAGCAGCGTAATCGGCGGGAGTGAAGAGACCCAGTACTTC

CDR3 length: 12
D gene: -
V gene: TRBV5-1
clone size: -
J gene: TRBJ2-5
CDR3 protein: CASSPAEATQYF
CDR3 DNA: TGCGCCAGCAGCCCCGCGGAAGCGACCCAGTACTTC

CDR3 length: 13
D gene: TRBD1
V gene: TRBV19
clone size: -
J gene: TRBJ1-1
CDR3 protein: CASSGQGALEAFF
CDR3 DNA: TGTGCCAGTAGTGGACAGGGGGCTCTAGAAGCTTTCTTT

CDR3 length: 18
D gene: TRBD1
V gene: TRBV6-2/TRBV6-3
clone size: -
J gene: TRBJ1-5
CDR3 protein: CASSWDSGSGTSNQPQHF
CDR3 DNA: TGTGCCAGCAGTTGGGACAGTGGTTCGGGTACGAGCAATCAGCCCCAGCATTTT

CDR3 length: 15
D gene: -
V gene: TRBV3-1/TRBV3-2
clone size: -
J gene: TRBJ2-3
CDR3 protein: CASSQETGSTDTQYF
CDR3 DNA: TGTGCCAGCAGCCAAGAAACAGGCAGCACAGATACGCAGTATTTT

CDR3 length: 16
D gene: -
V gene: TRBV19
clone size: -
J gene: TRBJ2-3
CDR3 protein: CASSIGGSTSTDTQYF
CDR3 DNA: TGTGCCAGTAGTATAGGCGGCAGTACTAGCACAGATACGCAGTATTTT

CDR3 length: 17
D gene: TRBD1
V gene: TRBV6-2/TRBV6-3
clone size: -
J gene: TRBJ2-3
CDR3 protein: CASSYGYGTGLRDTQYF
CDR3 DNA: TGTGCCAGCAGTTACGGGTACGGGACAGGGCTGCGGGATACGCAGTATTTT

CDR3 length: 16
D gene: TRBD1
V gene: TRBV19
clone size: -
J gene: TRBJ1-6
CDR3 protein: CASSTTATGGPSPLHF
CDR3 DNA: TGTGCCAGTAGTACCACCGCCACAGGGGGCCCTTCACCCCTCCACTTT

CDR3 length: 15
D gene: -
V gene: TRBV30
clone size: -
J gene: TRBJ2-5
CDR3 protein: CAWSVPPRGVETQYF
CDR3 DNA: TGTGCCTGGAGTGTACCGCCCAGGGGAGTGGAGACCCAGTACTTC

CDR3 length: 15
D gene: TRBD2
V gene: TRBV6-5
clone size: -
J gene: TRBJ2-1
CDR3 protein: CASSYGLSGNNEQFF
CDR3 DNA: TGTGCCAGCAGTTACGGTCTTAGCGGGAACAATGAGCAGTTCTTC

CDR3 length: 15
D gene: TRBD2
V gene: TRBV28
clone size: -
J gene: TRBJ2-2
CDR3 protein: CASSQPGLYTGELFF
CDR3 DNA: TGTGCCAGCAGCCAACCGGGACTATACACCGGGGAGCTGTTTTTT

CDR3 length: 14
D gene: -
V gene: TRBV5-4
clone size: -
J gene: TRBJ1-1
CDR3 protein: CASSSRTFNTEAFF
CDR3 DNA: TGTGCCAGCAGCTCAAGGACATTCAACACTGAAGCTTTCTTT

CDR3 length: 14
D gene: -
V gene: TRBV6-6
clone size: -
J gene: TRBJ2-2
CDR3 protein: CASSSSARTGELFF
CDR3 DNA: TGTGCCAGCAGTTCATCCGCCCGGACCGGGGAGCTGTTTTTT

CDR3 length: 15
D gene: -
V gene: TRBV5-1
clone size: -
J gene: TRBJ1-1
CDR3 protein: CASSLVGGSNTEAFF
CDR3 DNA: TGCGCCAGCAGCTTGGTGGGGGGATCGAACACTGAAGCTTTCTTT

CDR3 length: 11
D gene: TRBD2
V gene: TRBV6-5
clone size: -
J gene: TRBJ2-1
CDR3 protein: CASNREGEQFF
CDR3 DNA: TGTGCCAGCAACCGGGAGGGTGAGCAGTTCTTC

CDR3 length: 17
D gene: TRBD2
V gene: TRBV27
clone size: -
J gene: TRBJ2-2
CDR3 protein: CASSFLLAGAGTGELFF
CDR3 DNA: TGTGCCAGCAGTTTCTTGCTAGCGGGAGCGGGCACCGGGGAGCTGTTTTTT

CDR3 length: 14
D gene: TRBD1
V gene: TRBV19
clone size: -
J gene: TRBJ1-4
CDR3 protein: CASSIGQGGEKLFF
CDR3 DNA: TGTGCCAGTAGTATCGGCCAGGGGGGTGAAAAACTGTTTTTT

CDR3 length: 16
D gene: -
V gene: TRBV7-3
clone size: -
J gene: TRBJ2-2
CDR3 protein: CASSLTLGGGTGELFF
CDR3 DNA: TGTGCCAGCAGCTTAACACTTGGGGGAGGAACCGGGGAGCTGTTTTTT

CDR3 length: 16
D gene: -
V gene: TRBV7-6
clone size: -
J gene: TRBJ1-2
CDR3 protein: CASSPSTGQGSGGYTF
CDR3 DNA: TGTGCCAGCAGTCCCTCCACCGGGCAGGGGAGCGGCGGCTACACCTTC

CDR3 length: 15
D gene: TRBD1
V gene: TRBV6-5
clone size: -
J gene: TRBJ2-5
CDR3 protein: CASSPRGTKQETQYF
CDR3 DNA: TGTGCCAGCAGTCCCAGGGGGACCAAACAAGAGACCCAGTACTTC

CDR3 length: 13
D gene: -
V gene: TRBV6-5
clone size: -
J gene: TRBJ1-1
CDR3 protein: CASGAKQNTEAFF
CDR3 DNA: TGTGCCAGCGGGGCAAAACAGAACACTGAAGCTTTCTTT

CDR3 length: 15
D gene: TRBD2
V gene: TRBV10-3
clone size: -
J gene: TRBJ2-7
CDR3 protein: CAISEASGRASEQYF
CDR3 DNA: TGTGCCATCAGTGAGGCCAGCGGGAGGGCCTCCGAGCAGTACTTC

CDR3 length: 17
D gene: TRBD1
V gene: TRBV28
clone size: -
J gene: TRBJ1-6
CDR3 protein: CASSLSQGRGRQSPLHF
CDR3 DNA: TGTGCCAGCAGTTTATCCCAAGGCAGGGGGCGGCAGTCACCCCTCCACTTT

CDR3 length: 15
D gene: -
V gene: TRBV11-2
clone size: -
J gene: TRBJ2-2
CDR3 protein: CASSLSGTNTGELFF
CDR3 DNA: TGTGCCAGCAGCTTATCCGGGACAAACACCGGGGAGCTGTTTTTT

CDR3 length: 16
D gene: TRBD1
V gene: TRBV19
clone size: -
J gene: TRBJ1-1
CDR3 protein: CASSINDRVLNTEAFF
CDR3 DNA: TGTGCCAGTAGTATCAACGACAGGGTATTGAACACTGAAGCTTTCTTT